The rows below give T cell receptor beta chains drawn from one sample of a study of CD8 T cells in ankylosing spondylitis. TCRdb independently ran MiXCR on the 5' RACE reads; one entry per CDR3 protein. The sample contains about 800,000 distinct CDR3 sequences, approximately 12% of which appear only once. The sample consisted of blood, either unsorted or a sorted T cell fraction (not recorded which). These receptors all come from a male donor with ankylosing spondylitis. Each CDR3 is given with its conserved first and last residue. D genes are given only for firm matches. Part of the rows lack a size; the others show once, few, many or a class for expanded clones.

few	TRBV6-5	TRBD1	TRBJ2-1	CASSTGQGTFF	TGTGCCAGCAGTACGGGACAGGGGACGTTCTTC
few	TRBV12-3/TRBV12-4	-	TRBJ1-6	CASSLALYRSYNSPLHF	TGTGCCAGCAGTTTAGCGCTATATCGCTCCTATAATTCACCCCTCCACTTT
-	TRBV7-2	TRBD1	TRBJ1-5	CASSFRGQGTQHF	TGTGCCAGCAGCTTCCGTGGACAGGGCACCCAGCATTTT
few	TRBV7-1	TRBD2	TRBJ2-1	CASSSRGGGKTSGRNSYNEQFF	TGTGCCAGCAGCTCCCGGGGAGGGGGGAAAACTAGCGGGAGAAACTCCTACAATGAGCAGTTCTTC
-	TRBV5-1	-	TRBJ2-5	CASSLGLQVGETQYF	TGCGCCAGCAGCTTGGGACTACAGGTCGGGGAGACCCAGTACTTC
-	TRBV7-6	-	TRBJ2-5	CASSLFGASNQETQYF	TGTGCCAGCAGCTTATTCGGGGCCTCCAACCAAGAGACCCAGTACTTC
few	TRBV4-3	-	TRBJ2-7	CASSLLLGASYEQYF	TGCGCCAGCAGCCTCCTTCTGGGGGCCTCCTACGAGCAGTACTTC
few	TRBV6-1	-	TRBJ1-4	CASSPRSGVEEKLFF	TGTGCCAGCAGCCCAAGGTCGGGTGTAGAGGAAAAACTGTTTTTT
-	TRBV27	-	TRBJ2-7	CASSLYQSYEQYF	TGTGCCAGCAGTTTGTACCAGAGCTACGAGCAGTACTTC
-	TRBV4-2	-	TRBJ2-2	CASSRTRGELFF	TGTGCCAGCAGCCGGACCCGCGGGGAGCTGTTTTTT
-	TRBV6-2/TRBV6-3	-	TRBJ2-5	CASSYLGISMGTQYF	TGTGCCAGCAGTTATCTGGGGATCTCCATGGGGACCCAGTACTTC
few	TRBV5-1	-	TRBJ2-5	CASSLLTSEETQYF	TGCGCCAGCAGCTTGTTGACCTCGGAAGAGACCCAGTACTTC
few	TRBV18	-	TRBJ1-5	CASSPWQGTGPQHF	TGTGCCAGCTCACCATGGCAGGGGACGGGGCCCCAGCATTTT
-	TRBV5-1	TRBD1	TRBJ2-4	CASSFTGTGRDIQYF	TGCGCCAGCAGCTTTACCGGGACAGGGAGGGACATTCAGTACTTC
few	TRBV7-9	TRBD1	TRBJ2-5	CASSSGKGAGETQYF	TGTGCCAGCAGCTCGGGAAAGGGGGCAGGAGAGACCCAGTACTTC
many	TRBV29-1	-	TRBJ1-2	CSVVYGYTF	TGCAGCGTTGTGTATGGCTACACCTTC
-	TRBV27	-	TRBJ2-1	CASSVVIHSYNEQFF	TGTGCCAGCAGTGTAGTAATCCACTCCTACAATGAGCAGTTCTTC
few	TRBV13	-	TRBJ1-2	CASSLSGGRDYGYTF	TGTGCCAGCAGCTTATCTGGGGGGCGGGACTATGGCTACACCTTC
-	TRBV15	-	TRBJ1-5	CATSRMGPSSNQPQHF	TGTGCCACCAGCAGGATGGGCCCAAGCTCAAATCAGCCCCAGCATTTT
few	TRBV5-1	-	TRBJ1-3	CASSPLGLSGNTIYF	TGCGCCAGCAGCCCGCTCGGGCTCTCTGGAAACACCATATATTTT
-	TRBV7-2	TRBD2	TRBJ2-1	CASSLERESHEQFF	TGTGCCAGCAGCTTAGAGCGGGAGTCACATGAGCAGTTCTTC
-	TRBV5-1	TRBD1	TRBJ1-1	CASSPGQGLAEAFF	TGCGCCAGCAGCCCGGGACAGGGCCTGGCGGAAGCTTTCTTT
many	TRBV12-3/TRBV12-4	-	TRBJ2-3	CASSLTRADTQYF	TGTGCCAGCAGTCTAACCCGGGCAGATACGCAGTATTTT
-	TRBV7-2	-	TRBJ2-3	CASSFIATDTQYF	TGTGCCAGCAGCTTCATAGCGACAGATACGCAGTATTTT
-	TRBV27	-	TRBJ2-2	CASSFMELGELFF	TGTGCCAGCAGTTTCATGGAGTTAGGGGAGCTGTTTTTT
-	TRBV11-2	-	TRBJ2-7	CASSPTRDFYYEQYF	TGTGCCAGCAGCCCCACACGTGACTTCTACTACGAGCAGTACTTC
many	TRBV6-5	-	TRBJ1-1	CASSYFGEAFF	TGTGCCAGCAGTTACTTTGGGGAGGCTTTCTTT
few	TRBV6-1	-	TRBJ1-2	CASSELRRNGYTF	TGTGCCAGCAGTGAACTTAGACGGAATGGCTACACCTTC
-	TRBV7-9	-	TRBJ2-4	CASSLLENIQYF	TGTGCCAGCAGCTTATTGGAAAACATTCAGTACTTC
many	TRBV5-5	-	TRBJ2-3	CASSLVEDTQYF	TGTGCCAGCAGCTTGGTGGAAGATACGCAGTATTTT
-	TRBV4-3	TRBD1	TRBJ1-1	CASSQDQGGAATEAFF	TGCGCCAGCAGCCAAGATCAGGGGGGGGCCGCCACTGAAGCTTTCTTT
many	TRBV29-1	-	TRBJ2-1	CSVLTGHPFF	TGCAGCGTGCTGACAGGACATCCGTTCTTC
many	TRBV29-1	-	TRBJ1-2	CSVEDRLSYGYTF	TGCAGCGTTGAAGATCGGCTGAGCTATGGCTACACCTTC
many	TRBV7-9	-	TRBJ1-2	CASRKLPGPGNYGYTF	TGTGCCAGCAGGAAGCTCCCGGGACCCGGAAACTATGGCTACACCTTC
few	TRBV20-1	TRBD2	TRBJ2-7	CSARVGASGTYEQYF	TGCAGTGCTAGAGTCGGCGCTAGCGGTACCTACGAGCAGTACTTC
few	TRBV6-5	-	TRBJ2-1	CASSYRRDINNEQFF	TGTGCCAGCAGTTACCGCCGGGACATCAACAATGAGCAGTTCTTC
many	TRBV24-1	-	TRBJ2-2	CATSDSAPGAGELFF	TGTGCCACCAGTGATTCCGCCCCAGGAGCCGGGGAGCTGTTTTTT
few	TRBV5-1	-	TRBJ2-7	CASSFGRGLLHEQYF	TGCGCCAGCAGCTTTGGCAGGGGCCTTCTCCACGAGCAGTACTTC
once	TRBV20-1	-	TRBJ2-3	CSARVGGATDTQYF	TGCAGTGCTAGAGTGGGGGGGGCCACAGATACGCAGTATTTT
-	TRBV20-1	-	TRBJ1-5	CSASLGQPQHF	TGCAGTGCTAGTCTGGGTCAGCCCCAGCATTTT
few	TRBV5-1	-	TRBJ2-1	CASSLTTPGYHEQFF	TGCGCCAGCAGCTTGACCACACCGGGATATCATGAGCAGTTCTTC
few	TRBV10-3	-	TRBJ2-7	CAISARQAPYEQYF	TGTGCCATCAGTGCCCGACAGGCTCCCTACGAGCAGTACTTC
few	TRBV19	-	TRBJ2-5	CASSIMWGPGTQYF	TGTGCCAGTAGTATTATGTGGGGGCCGGGGACCCAGTACTTC